This entry describes one T cell receptor beta chain. Its antigen remains unknown. Every TCR beta cDNA library bore unique molecular identifiers. It was from approximately 0.91 to 9.4 million T cells that 530,000 or so cDNA molecules came. TCRdb recomputed calls from the PCR reads with MiXCR, one row per CDR3 protein. This table holds 150,000 to 200,000 distinct CDR3 sequences, about 37% found once. This CDR3 has 15 amino acids. In germline, CDR1 is SGHVS, CDR2 FNYEAQ. The V end was cut by 0 bases, the J end by 4 bases, with 12 bases between. The data belong to a study of post-analysis software for immune sequencing data. Study-wide points: The five TRBV segments detected at higher frequency in patients than in controls included TRBV5-6, TRBV5-1 and TRBV20-1.

Sequenced material: blood, taken after autologous hematopoietic stem cell transplantation. This receptor was obtained from a girl aged 5-17 years with multiple sclerosis. V is TRBV7-6 and J is TRBJ2-5; D remains unclear. The chain's CDR3 is CASSLAFPGSETQYF. The CDR3 DNA reads as TGTGCCAGCAGCTTAGCCTTTCCGGGCTCAGAGACCCAGTACTTC.